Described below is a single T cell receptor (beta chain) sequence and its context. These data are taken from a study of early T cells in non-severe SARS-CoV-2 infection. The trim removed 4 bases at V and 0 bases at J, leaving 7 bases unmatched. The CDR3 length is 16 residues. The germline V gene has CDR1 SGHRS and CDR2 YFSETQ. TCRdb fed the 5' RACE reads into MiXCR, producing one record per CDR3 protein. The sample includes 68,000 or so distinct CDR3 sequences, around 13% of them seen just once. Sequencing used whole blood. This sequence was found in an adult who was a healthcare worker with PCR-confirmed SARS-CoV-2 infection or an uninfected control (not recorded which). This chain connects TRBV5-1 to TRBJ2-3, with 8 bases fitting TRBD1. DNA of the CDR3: TGCGCCAGCAGCCAACCACGACAGGGGAGCACAGATACGCAGTATTTT. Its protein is CASSQPRQGSTDTQYF.